The TCR beta chain described here comes from a study of PD-L1 blockade in urothelial cancer (dated by TCRdb to the late 2010s). Regarding the study in general: Every patient began therapy in the mid-2010s and was given atezolizumab 1,200 mg intravenously every 3 weeks. About nine tenths of the roughly 30 patients were males with bladder-origin urothelial cancer, and about 65% of the roughly 30 reported a prior smoking history. Patients had an ECOG performance status of 0 or 1 and had received between 0 and 3 prior chemotherapy regimens. Blood samples were analyzed at 3 weeks after treatment start (second dose) and at 6 weeks after treatment start. Blood samples yielded a median of about 150,000 T cells and approximately 83,000 unique TCRs, with median clonality 0.080. The study was an exploratory multi-omic analysis of somatic, immune and clinical correlates of response to PD-L1 blockade with atezolizumab in urothelial cancer. Pretreatment tumor samples and matched peripheral blood, collected serially before and after atezolizumab treatment, underwent TCR sequencing. Durable clinical benefit was defined as progression-free survival longer than 6 months, and TCR features were also tested against progression-free and overall survival. In the same patients, whole exome sequencing and RNA sequencing of pretreatment tumors were performed in addition to TCR sequencing. Durable clinical benefit was achieved by nine patients but not by the remaining 20. Some 29 patients had pretreatment blood TCR-seq, around 24 had at least one posttreatment blood collection, and around 24 had tumor TCR-seq. Overall study outcomes, separate from this receptor: Improved progression-free and overall survival was found to be associated with pretreatment peripheral blood TCR clonality below the median. Greater expansion of tumor-associated TCR clones in peripheral blood 3 weeks after the start of treatment was observed in patients with durable benefit (n of about 20, p = 0.022). Because the sample size was small (n of about 30) and many exploratory analyses were performed, the results are intended to be hypothesis-generating.

Of note for this clone: The target of this receptor is not known. Because the CDR3's place on the DNA is in doubt, the DNA is left out and the CDR3 is given as listed by TCRdb.

Each PCR received spiked-in synthetic TCR analog templates so that absolute template abundance could be estimated from read counts. Using the immunoSEQ assay, TCRbeta CDR3 regions were amplified from genomic DNA with bias-controlled V and J gene primers. Rearranged TCRbeta segments were sequenced at approximately 20X coverage. In the paper's pipeline: Sequencing errors were corrected by clustering, and CDR3s were annotated against IMGT so that V, D and J genes could be assigned. Only productive TCRbeta rearrangements were used in downstream analyses, excluding out-of-frame or stop-codon sequences. Clonality was computed as one minus Shannon entropy normalized by the log of the number of unique productive sequences. Fisher's exact test with Benjamini-Hochberg correction, at a threshold of adjusted p below 0.01, was used to find clones that differed between time points or between blood and tumor. The table comes from immuneACCESS by way of TCRdb, which keeps in-frame sequences with V and J called. Part of the clones is missing from these tables; in studies checked, under half for an unresolved V gene and the rest for unknown reasons. V, J and clone size derive from that table, while D and trimming were established from the DNA sequence. The sample table lists around 50,000 clones, about 85% of them with a count of one. The ten largest clones capture approximately 1.8% of the sample.

From its cysteine to its phenylalanine, the CDR3 spans 17 amino acids. The time point label, read with the paper, signifies: peripheral blood 6 weeks after treatment start. The cohort included 25 to 30 patients with locally advanced or metastatic urothelial carcinoma who were treated at Memorial Sloan Kettering on a trial protocol. Peripheral blood mononuclear cells were collected pretreatment and during treatment, with between 1 and 8 total time points per patient. The Qiagen DNeasy Blood extraction kit was used to purify genomic DNA from total PBMCs and from tumor samples. PBMCs were collected pretreatment and during treatment, and were isolated and stored as previously described.

The receptor chain draws on TRBV12-1 and TRBJ1-4; the table's D gene call, TRBD1, was not cross checked with the DNA. TRBV12-1 is a documented pseudogene. The receptor was isolated from a man in his fifties with urothelial cancer. This specimen was PBMCs, taken around atezolizumab (anti-PD-L1) treatment. The CDR3 in this case is CASSFGTGIWTNEKLFF.